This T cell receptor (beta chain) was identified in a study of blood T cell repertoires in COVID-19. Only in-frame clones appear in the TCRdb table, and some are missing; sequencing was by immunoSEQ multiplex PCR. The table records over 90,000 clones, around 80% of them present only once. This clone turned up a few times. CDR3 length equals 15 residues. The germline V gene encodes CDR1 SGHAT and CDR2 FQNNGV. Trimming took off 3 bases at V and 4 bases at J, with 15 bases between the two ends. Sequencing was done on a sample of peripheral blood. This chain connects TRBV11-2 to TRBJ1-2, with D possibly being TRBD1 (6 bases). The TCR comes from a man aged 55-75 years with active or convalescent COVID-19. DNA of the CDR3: TGTGCCAGCAGCTTGGACAGAGAGAGTGGCTATGGCTACACCTTC. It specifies CASSLDRESGYGYTF.